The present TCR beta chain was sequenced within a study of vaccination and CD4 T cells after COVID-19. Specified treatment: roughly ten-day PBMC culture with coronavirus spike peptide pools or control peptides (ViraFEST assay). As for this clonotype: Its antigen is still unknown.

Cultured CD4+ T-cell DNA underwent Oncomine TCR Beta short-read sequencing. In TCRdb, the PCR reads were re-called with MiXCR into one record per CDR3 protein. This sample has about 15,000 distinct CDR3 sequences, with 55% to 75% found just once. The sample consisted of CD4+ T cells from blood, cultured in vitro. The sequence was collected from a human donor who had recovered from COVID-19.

The CDR3 nucleotides read TGTGCCAGCAGTTTCTGGGACAGGCCCTCTAGCACAGATACGCAGTATTTT. Protein sequence: CASSFWDRPSSTDTQYF. The chain carries TRBV27 and TRBJ2-3, with 8 nucleotides matching TRBD1. V shed 3 bases, J shed 0 bases, and the junction held 8 bases outside the gene matches. The CDR3 is 17 amino acids. CDR1 is MNHEY and CDR2 is SMNVEV in the germline V gene (reference sequence).